A selection of T cell receptor beta chains follows, all from one sample in a study of beta chain features in type 1 diabetes. Assay: immunoSEQ multiplex PCR; the TCRdb copy retains only in-frame clones and omits some. The sample holds 300,000 or so clones, 13% to 15% seen once. Sequenced input: naive CD4+ T cells from blood. Receptors were obtained from a man aged 30-40 years with type 1 diabetes. CDR3s include the opening cysteine and the closing phenylalanine or tryptophan. Each record gives: J gene, D gene, clone size, V gene, CDR3 DNA, CDR3 protein. The D gene is left open where the match is weak. For some rows the clone size is stated as once, few or many, or as a class when expanded; others skip it.

TRBJ2-7 TRBD1 . TRBV7-2 TGTGCCAGCGCTTACAGACAGGGGGCAGGTGAGCAGTACTTC CASAYRQGAGEQYF
TRBJ2-5 . few TRBV19 TGTGCCACAGGGGTGGGGCGGGAGACCCAGTACTTC CATGVGRETQYF
TRBJ2-7 . . TRBV6-1 TGTGCCAGCAGCGCCCCTAATAGATACGAGCAGTACTTC CASSAPNRYEQYF
TRBJ2-3 TRBD2 few TRBV7-3 TGTGCCAGCAGCCCCACCGGGACTAGCGGGAGGGCCGCAGATACGCAGTATTTT CASSPTGTSGRAADTQYF
TRBJ1-2 . few TRBV19 TGTGCCAGTAGGTCTGGCTCTAACTATGGCTACACCTTC CASRSGSNYGYTF
TRBJ2-1 TRBD2 . TRBV5-1 TGCGCCAGCAGCCCCGGGACTAGCGGGAGGCTGAAGTCTGAGCAGTTCTTC CASSPGTSGRLKSEQFF
TRBJ1-2 . . TRBV19 TGTGCCAGTAGTTTCAGGGACTATGGCTACACCTTC CASSFRDYGYTF
TRBJ2-1 TRBD2 . TRBV30 TGTGCCTGGAGCCGCGGGACTAGCGGCTACAATGAGCAGTTCTTC CAWSRGTSGYNEQFF
TRBJ1-5 . few TRBV7-9 TGTGCCAGCAGCCCCGACTACAGCAATCAGCCCCAGCATTTT CASSPDYSNQPQHF
TRBJ1-2 TRBD1 few TRBV2 TGTGCCAGCACTGGACTCCAGGGGGACTATGGCTACACCTTC CASTGLQGDYGYTF
TRBJ2-5 . few TRBV29-1 TGCAGCGTTCGAACAGGAGAAGAGACCCAGTACTTC CSVRTGEETQYF
TRBJ2-6 . . TRBV9 TGTGCCAGCAGTGTCTTCTCGGGGAGTGGGGCCAACGTCCTGACTTTC CASSVFSGSGANVLTF
TRBJ2-7 . . TRBV4-2 TGTGCCAGCAGCCCGGGATGGCGGGGCGGCCACTACGAGCAGTACTTC CASSPGWRGGHYEQYF
TRBJ1-1 . few TRBV28 TGTGCCAGCAGTTTCCCTAAGGCCAGAGGGGCTTTCTTT CASSFPKARGAFF
TRBJ1-2 TRBD1 once TRBV2 TGTGCCAGCAAGAATGGACAGGGCCAATATGGCTACACCTTC CASKNGQGQYGYTF
TRBJ2-5 . . TRBV7-9 TGTGCCAGCAGTATACTAGTGGGGGCTTTCCAAGAGACCCAGTACTTC CASSILVGAFQETQYF
TRBJ1-5 TRBD1 . TRBV30 TGTGCCTGGGCCGGGACAGGGGAACAGCCCCAGCATTTT CAWAGTGEQPQHF
TRBJ2-2 TRBD1 . TRBV19 TGTGCCACCTCGGGACAGGGCTCCGGGGAGCTGTTTTTT CATSGQGSGELFF
TRBJ1-2 . . TRBV6-5 TGTGCCAGCTTTAGTCGGAGAGACAGGACGTACACCTTC CASFSRRDRTYTF
TRBJ1-2 . . TRBV28 TGTGCCAGCAGTCCACGGACAGAAATCTATGGCTACACCTTC CASSPRTEIYGYTF